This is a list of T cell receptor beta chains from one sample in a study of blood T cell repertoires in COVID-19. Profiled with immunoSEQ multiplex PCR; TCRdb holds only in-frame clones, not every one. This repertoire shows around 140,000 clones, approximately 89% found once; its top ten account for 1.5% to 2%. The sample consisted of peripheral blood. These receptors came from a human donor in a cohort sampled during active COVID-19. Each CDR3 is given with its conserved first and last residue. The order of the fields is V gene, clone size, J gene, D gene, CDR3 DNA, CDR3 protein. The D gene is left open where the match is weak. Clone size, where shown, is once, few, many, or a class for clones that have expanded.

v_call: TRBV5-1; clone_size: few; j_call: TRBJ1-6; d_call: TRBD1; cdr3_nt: TGCGCCAGCAGGGGGGGACAGGGGTCCTATAATTCACCCCTCCACTTT; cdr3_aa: CASRGGQGSYNSPLHF
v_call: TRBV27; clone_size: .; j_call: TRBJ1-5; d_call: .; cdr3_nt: TGTGCCAGCGGTCCACAGGGTCTAAGTCAGCCCCAGCATTTT; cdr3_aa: CASGPQGLSQPQHF
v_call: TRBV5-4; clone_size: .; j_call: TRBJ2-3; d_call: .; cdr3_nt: TGTGCCAGCAGCTTGGACAGAAATACGCAGTATTTT; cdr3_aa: CASSLDRNTQYF
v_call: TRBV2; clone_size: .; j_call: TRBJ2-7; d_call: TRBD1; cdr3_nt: TGTGCCAGCAATCCGGGACAGGAGGTCTACGAGCAGTACTTC; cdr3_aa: CASNPGQEVYEQYF
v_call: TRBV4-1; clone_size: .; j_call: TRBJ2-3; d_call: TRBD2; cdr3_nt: TGCGCCAGCAGCCAGGGACTAGCGGGGGGAGCCGATACGCAGTATTTT; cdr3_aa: CASSQGLAGGADTQYF
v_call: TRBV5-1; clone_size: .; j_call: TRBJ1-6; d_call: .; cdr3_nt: TGCGCCAGCAGTAGTGATTGGAATTCACCCCTCCACTTT; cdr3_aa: CASSSDWNSPLHF
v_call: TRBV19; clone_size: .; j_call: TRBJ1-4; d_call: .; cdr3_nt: TGTGCCAGTAGTATTCTAGGACAGCGTAATGAAAAACTGTTTTTT; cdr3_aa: CASSILGQRNEKLFF
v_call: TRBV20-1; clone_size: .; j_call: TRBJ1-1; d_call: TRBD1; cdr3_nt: TGCAGTGCTAGTGCACCAGGACAGGGACAGTCGAACACTGAAGCTTTCTTT; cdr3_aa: CSASAPGQGQSNTEAFF
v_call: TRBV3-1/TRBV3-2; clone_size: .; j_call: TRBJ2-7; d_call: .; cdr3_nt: TGTGCCAGCAGCCAAGATTACAGCTCCTACGAGCAGTACTTC; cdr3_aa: CASSQDYSSYEQYF
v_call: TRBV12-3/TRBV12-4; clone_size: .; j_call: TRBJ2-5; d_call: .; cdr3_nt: TGTGCCAGCAGCAACCTAGCGTCGGAGACCCAGTACTTC; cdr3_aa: CASSNLASETQYF
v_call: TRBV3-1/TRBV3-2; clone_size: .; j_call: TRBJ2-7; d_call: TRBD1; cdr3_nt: TGTGCCAGCAGCCGATCCGGGACAGGCTTCTACGAGCAGTACTTC; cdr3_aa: CASSRSGTGFYEQYF
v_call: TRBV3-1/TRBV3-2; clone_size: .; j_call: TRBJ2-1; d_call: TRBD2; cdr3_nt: TGTGCCAGCAGCCAAGTTCTTGGGGCGGGGGAGATCTACAATGAGCAGTTCTTC; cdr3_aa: CASSQVLGAGEIYNEQFF
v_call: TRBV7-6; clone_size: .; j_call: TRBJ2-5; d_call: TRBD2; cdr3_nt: TGTGCCAGCAGCCGGGCTGGCGGGGGGGCCGGGGAGACCCAGTACTTC; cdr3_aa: CASSRAGGGAGETQYF
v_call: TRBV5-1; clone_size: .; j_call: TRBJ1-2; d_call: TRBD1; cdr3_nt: TGCGCCAGCAGCCGACCTACGACCGACAGGGCCGATTACTATGGCTACACCTTC; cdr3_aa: CASSRPTTDRADYYGYTF
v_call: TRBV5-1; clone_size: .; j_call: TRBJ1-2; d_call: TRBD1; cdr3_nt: TGCGCCAGCAGCTTGGCCAGGGGGGCAGAAGGCTACACCTTC; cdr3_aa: CASSLARGAEGYTF
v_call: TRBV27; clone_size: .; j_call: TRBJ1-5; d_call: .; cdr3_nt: TGTGCCAGCAGTGACAGATTTAGCAATCAGCCCCAGCATTTT; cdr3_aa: CASSDRFSNQPQHF
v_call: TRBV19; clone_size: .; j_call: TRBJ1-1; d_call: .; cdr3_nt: TGTGCCAGTAGTCAGGGCATTAAGATGCGGACTGAAGCTTTCTTT; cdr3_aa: CASSQGIKMRTEAFF
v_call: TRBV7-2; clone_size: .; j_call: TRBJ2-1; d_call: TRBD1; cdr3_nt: TGTGCCAGCAACCTTGGGACAGAGCTCTACAATGAGCAGTTCTTC; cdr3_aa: CASNLGTELYNEQFF
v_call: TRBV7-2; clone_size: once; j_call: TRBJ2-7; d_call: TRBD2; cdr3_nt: TGTGCCAGCAGCTTAAGGCGGGGGGTCGAGCAGTACTTC; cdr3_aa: CASSLRRGVEQYF
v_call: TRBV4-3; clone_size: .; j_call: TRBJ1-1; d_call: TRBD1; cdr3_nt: TGCGCCAGCAGCCAAACCTTGACAGGGGACACTGAAGCTTTCTTT; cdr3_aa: CASSQTLTGDTEAFF
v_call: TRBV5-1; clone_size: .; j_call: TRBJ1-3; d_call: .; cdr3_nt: TGCGCCAGCAGCTTGGGGGGCCTCTCTGGAAACACCATATATTTT; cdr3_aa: CASSLGGLSGNTIYF
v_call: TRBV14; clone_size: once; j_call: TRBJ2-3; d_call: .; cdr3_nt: TGTGCCAGCAGCCTTCAAGATACGCAGTATTTT; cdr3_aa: CASSLQDTQYF